This T cell receptor beta chain was sequenced for a study of blood T cell repertoires in COVID-19. Profiled with immunoSEQ multiplex PCR; TCRdb holds only in-frame clones, not every one. This table has under 95,000 clones, over 80% appearing once. Germline V gene lookup returns CDR1 KGHDR and CDR2 SFDVKD. The CDR3 totals 15 residues. V shed 1 base and J shed 5 bases, with 13 bases lying between them. Sequenced material: peripheral blood. This receptor was obtained from an elderly woman with active or convalescent COVID-19. V and J are TRBV24-1 and TRBJ2-5, with D possibly TRBD2 on 7 matching bases. CDR3 sequence (DNA): TGTGCCACCAGTGATTTTGGGGGAGGGGGTGAGACCCAGTACTTC. Amino acid sequence: CATSDFGGGGETQYF.